This T cell receptor (beta chain) was sequenced during a study of shared clonotypes between healthy human individuals. With respect to this clone: This sample also contains other DNA sequences that code for the same CDR3.

The protocol was immunoSEQ multiplex PCR, while the TCRdb copy is restricted to in-frame clones and leaves out a portion. The top ten clones hold about 1% of a sample with over a million clones, around 97% of them seen once. V shed 6 bases and J 5 bases; nucleotides not matched to a gene: 3. The CDR3 extends over 14 amino acids. From germline, CDR1 is SGHAT and CDR2 FQNNGV. Specimen: naive CD4+ T cells sorted from blood. The subset: CD45RA+ positively selected. The clonotype originates from a man aged 30 to 45 in good health. The chain links TRBV11-2 to TRBJ1-4; 10 positions match TRBD1. The CDR3 nucleotides read TGTGCCAGCAGGCGGACAGGGGGGAATGAAAAACTGTTTTTT. Protein product: CASRRTGGNEKLFF.